This paragraph reports one T cell receptor (beta chain). The sample is drawn from a study of cytomegalovirus exposure and HLA in healthy donors. For the study at large: Findings of an earlier analysis included some 120 million unique TCR beta sequences from 200 million or so T cells.

PCR primers comprised 60 Vbeta and 13 Jbeta primers. Some clones are missing from TCRdb's copy, which holds only in-frame ones; the method was immunoSEQ multiplex PCR. Counted here are some 170,000 clones, over 75% occurring once; the ten biggest clones make up approximately 1.6%. V lost 1 base, J lost 0 bases, and 18 bases lay in between. The length of the CDR3 is 18 residues. Germline values: CDR1 SGHVS, CDR2 FQNEAQ. The clonotype originates from a woman aged 25 to 45 in good health and CMV-seronegative. The sample taken for sequencing was PBMCs. This chain joins TRBV7-8 and TRBJ1-2; D is unresolved. The CDR3 region has the DNA TGTGCCAGCAGCTTAGAGGAGAGGGTTGTCCGAACTAACTATGGCTACACCTTC. It specifies CASSLEERVVRTNYGYTF.